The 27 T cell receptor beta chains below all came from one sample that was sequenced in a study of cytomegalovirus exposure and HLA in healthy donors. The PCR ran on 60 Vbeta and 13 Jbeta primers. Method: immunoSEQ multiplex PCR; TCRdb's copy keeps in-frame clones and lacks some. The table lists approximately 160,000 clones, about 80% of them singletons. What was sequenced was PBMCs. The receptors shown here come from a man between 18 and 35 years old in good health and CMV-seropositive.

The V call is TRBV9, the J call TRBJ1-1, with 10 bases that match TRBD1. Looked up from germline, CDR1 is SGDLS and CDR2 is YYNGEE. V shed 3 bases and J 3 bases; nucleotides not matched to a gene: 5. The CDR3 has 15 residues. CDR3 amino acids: CASSGAGTGDTEAFF. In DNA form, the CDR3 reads TGTGCCAGCAGCGGCGCCGGGACAGGGGACACTGAAGCTTTCTTT.

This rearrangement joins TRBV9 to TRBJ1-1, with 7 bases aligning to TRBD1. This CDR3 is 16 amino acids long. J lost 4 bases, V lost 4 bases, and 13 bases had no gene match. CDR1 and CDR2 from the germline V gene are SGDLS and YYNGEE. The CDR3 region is CASSLGMTGWSTEAFF. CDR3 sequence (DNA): TGTGCCAGCAGCCTCGGAATGACAGGGTGGAGCACTGAAGCTTTCTTT. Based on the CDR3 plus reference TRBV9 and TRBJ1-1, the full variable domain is DSGVTQTPKHLITATGQRVTLRCSPRSGDLSVYWYQQSLDQGLQFLIQYYNGEERAKGNILERFSAQQFPDLHSELNLSSLELGDSALYFCASSLGMTGWSTEAFFGQGTRLTVV.

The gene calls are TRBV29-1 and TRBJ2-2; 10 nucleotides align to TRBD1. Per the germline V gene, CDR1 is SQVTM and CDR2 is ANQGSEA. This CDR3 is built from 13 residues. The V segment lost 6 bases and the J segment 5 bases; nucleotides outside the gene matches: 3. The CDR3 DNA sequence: TGCAGCGTACAGGACAGGGGGACCGGGGAGCTGTTTTTT. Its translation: CSVQDRGTGELFF.

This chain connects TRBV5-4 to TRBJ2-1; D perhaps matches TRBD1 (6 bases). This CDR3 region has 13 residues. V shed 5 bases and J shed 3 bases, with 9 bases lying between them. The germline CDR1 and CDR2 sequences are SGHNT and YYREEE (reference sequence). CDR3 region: CASRQTGYNEQFF. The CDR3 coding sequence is TGTGCCAGCAGACAGACAGGCTACAATGAGCAGTTCTTC.

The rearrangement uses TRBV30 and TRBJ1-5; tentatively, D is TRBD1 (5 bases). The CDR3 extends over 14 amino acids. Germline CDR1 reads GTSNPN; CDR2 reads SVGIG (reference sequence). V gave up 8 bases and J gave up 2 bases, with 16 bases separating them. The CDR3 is CATDTGLGNQPQHF. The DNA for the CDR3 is TGTGCCACTGATACAGGTCTGGGCAATCAGCCCCAGCATTTT.

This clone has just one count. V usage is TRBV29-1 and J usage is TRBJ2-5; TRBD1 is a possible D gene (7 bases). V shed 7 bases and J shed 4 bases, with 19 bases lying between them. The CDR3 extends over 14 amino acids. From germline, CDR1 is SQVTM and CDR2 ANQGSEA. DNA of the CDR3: TGCAGCGCCGTTGGAGGGGGCTTTGGAGAGACCCAGTACTTC. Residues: CSAVGGGFGETQYF.

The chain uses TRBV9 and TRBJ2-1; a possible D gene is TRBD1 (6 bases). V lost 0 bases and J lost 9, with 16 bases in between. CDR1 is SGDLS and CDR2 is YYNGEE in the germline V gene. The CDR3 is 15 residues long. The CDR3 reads CASSVGGRGISEQFF. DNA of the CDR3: TGTGCCAGCAGCGTAGGCGGCAGGGGCATCAGTGAGCAGTTCTTC.

The CDR3 region is CATRQGDYEQYF. For the CDR3, the DNA is TGTGCCACAAGACAGGGAGACTACGAGCAGTACTTC. The J gene is TRBJ2-5, the V gene TRBV10-3, with 7 bases identical to TRBD1. The J call is doubtful: the DNA matches TRBJ2-7 better. CDR3 length: 12 residues. Per germline, CDR1 ENHRY and CDR2 SYGVKD.

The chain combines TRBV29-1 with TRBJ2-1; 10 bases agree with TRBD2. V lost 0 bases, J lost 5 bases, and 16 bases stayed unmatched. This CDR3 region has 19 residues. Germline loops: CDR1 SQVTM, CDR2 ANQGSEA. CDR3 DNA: TGCAGCGTTGAAGACGGACTAGCGGCCTTAGGGGTTGCGGACAATGAGCAGTTCTTC. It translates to CSVEDGLAALGVADNEQFF.

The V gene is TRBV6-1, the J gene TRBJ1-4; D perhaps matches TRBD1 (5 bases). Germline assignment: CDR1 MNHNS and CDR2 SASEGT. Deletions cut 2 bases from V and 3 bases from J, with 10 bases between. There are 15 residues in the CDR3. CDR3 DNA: TGTGCCAGCAGTGAACAGGGAGGTCCTAATGAAAAACTGTTTTTT. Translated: CASSEQGGPNEKLFF.

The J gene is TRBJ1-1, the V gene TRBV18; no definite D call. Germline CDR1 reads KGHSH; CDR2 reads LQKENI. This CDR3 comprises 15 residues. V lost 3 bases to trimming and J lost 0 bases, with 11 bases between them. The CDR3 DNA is TGTGCCAGCTCACCGGTGGCCAGGATGAACACTGAAGCTTTCTTT. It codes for CASSPVARMNTEAFF.

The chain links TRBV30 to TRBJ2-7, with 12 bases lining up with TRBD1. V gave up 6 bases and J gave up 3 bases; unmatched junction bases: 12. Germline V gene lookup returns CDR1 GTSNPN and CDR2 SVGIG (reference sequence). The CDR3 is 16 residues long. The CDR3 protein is CACTGTGGARNYEQYF. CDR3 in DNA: TGTGCCTGTACCGGGACAGGGGGCGCAAGGAACTACGAGCAGTACTTC.

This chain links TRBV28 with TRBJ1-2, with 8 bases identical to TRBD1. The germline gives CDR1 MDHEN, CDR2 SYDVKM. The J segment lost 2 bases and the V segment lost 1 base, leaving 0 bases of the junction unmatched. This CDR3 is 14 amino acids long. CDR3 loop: CASSLSGGNYGYTF. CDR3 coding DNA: TGTGCCAGCAGTTTATCAGGGGGCAACTATGGCTACACCTTC.

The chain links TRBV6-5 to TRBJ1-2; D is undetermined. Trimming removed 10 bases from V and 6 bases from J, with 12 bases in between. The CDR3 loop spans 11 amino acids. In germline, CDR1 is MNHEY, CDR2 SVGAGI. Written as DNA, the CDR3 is TGTGCCACCAATGGAGGCCATGGCTACACCTTC. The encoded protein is CATNGGHGYTF.

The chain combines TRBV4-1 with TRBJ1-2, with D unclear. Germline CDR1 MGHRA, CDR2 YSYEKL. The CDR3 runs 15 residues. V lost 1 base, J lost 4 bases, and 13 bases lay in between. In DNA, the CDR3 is TGCGCCAGCAGCCAAGTGGAGGGTCTCCTCTATGGCTACACCTTC. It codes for CASSQVEGLLYGYTF.

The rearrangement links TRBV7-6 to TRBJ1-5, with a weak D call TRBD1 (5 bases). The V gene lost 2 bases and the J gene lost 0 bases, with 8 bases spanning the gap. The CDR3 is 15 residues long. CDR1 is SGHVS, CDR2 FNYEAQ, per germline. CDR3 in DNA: TGTGCCAGCAGCTTACTAGGGGATAGCAATCAGCCCCAGCATTTT. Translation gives CASSLLGDSNQPQHF.

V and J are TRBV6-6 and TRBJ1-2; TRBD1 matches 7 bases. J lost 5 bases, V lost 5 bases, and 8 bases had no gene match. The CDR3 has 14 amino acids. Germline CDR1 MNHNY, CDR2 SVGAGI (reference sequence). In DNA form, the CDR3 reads TGTGCCAGCAGTCTGAACAGGGGTGAATATGGCTACACCTTC. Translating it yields CASSLNRGEYGYTF.

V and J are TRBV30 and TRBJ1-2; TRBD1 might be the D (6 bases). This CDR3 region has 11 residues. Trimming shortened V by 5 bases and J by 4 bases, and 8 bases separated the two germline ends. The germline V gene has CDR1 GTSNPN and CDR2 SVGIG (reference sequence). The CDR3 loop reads CAWDRFYGYTF. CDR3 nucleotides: TGTGCCTGGGACAGGTTCTATGGCTACACCTTC.

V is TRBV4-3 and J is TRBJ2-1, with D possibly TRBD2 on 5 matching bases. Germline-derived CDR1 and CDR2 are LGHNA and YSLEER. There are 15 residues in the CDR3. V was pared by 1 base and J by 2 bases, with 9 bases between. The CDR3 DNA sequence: TGCGCCAGCAGCCAAGGGCGGGCCCCCTACAATGAGCAGTTCTTC. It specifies CASSQGRAPYNEQFF.

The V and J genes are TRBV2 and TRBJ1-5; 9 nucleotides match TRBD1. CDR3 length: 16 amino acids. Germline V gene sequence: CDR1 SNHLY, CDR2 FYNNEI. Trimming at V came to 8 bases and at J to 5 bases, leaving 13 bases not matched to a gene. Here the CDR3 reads CASAGPGQGLDQPQHF. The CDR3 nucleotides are TGTGCCAGCGCCGGTCCGGGACAGGGCCTGGATCAGCCCCAGCATTTT.

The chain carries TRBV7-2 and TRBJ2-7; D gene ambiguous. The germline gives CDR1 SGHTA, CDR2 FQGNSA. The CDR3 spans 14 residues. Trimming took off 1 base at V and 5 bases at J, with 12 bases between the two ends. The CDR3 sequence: CASSLVLPADEQYF. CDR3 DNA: TGTGCCAGCAGCTTAGTCCTACCCGCGGACGAGCAGTACTTC.

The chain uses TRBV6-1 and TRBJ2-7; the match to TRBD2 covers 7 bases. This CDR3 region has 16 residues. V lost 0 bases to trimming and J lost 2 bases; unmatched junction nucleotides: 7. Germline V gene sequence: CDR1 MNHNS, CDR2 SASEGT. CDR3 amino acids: CASSEASWGGAYEQYF. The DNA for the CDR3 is TGTGCCAGCAGTGAAGCTTCGTGGGGGGGGGCCTACGAGCAGTACTTC.

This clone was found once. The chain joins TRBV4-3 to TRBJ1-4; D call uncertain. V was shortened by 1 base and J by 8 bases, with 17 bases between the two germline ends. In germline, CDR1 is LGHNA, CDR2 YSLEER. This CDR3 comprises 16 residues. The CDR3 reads CASSQGNRGIGEKLFF. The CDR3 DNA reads TGCGCCAGCAGCCAAGGAAATCGGGGAATTGGGGAAAAACTGTTTTTT.

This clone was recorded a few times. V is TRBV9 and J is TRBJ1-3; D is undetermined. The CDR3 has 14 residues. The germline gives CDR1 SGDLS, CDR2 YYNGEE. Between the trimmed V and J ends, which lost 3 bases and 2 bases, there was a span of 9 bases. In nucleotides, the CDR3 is TGTGCCAGCAGCGACCGGACTGCTGGAAACACCATATATTTT. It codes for CASSDRTAGNTIYF.

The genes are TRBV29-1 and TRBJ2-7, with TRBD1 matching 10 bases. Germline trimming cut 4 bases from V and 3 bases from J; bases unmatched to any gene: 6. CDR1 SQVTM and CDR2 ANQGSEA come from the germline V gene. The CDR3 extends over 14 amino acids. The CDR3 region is CSVGGTGDFYEQYF. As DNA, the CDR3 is TGCAGCGTTGGCGGGACAGGGGATTTCTACGAGCAGTACTTC.

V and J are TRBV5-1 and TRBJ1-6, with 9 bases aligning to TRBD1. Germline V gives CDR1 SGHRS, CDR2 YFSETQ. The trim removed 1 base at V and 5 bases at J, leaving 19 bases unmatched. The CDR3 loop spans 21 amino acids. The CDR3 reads CASSLQLPGDRETSDNSPLHF. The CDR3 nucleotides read TGCGCCAGCAGCTTGCAATTGCCAGGGGACAGGGAAACCAGCGATAATTCACCCCTCCACTTT.

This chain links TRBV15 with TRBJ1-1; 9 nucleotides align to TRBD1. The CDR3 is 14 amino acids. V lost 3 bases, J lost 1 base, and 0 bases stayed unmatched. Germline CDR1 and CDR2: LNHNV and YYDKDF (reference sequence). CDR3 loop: CATSRTGGNTEAFF. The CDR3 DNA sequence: TGTGCCACCAGCAGGACAGGGGGGAACACTGAAGCTTTCTTT. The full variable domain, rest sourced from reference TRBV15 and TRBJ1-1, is DAMVIQNPRYQVTQFGKPVTLSCSQTLNHNVMYWYQQKSSQAPKLLFHYYDKDFNNEADTPDNFQSRRPNTSFCFLDIRSPGLGDTAMYLCATSRTGGNTEAFFGQGTRLTVV.